The clone carrying this T cell receptor (beta chain) was observed a few times. Its antigen is as yet unknown. This specimen comes from a study of T cell repertoires in cytomegalovirus infection. Study summary: Recently identified HLA-C-restricted and well-studied HLA-B-restricted CMV epitopes were used. The public TCR beta signatures pointed to both CMV infection and matching HLA type. General observations from the study: Cumulative public TCR beta family frequency identified CMV carriers with the relevant HLA. Dominant in the ex vivo response were TCR beta clonotypes restricted by HLA-C and specific for CMV.

TCRdb independently ran MiXCR on the reads; one entry per CDR3 protein. Among roughly 990,000 distinct CDR3 sequences listed, approximately 32% were seen once. V shed 2 bases and J shed 1 base, with 8 bases lying between them. The germline V gene encodes CDR1 KGHSH and CDR2 LQKENI. The CDR3 has 14 amino acids. The origin of this receptor is a human donor in good health (CMV status not recorded). Some clones in this sample may be carry-over from other donors' samples. The chain uses TRBV18 and TRBJ1-1; no definite D call. Sequenced here: cultured CD8+ T cells from PBMCs, sampled from culture after CMV antigen stimulation. The chain's CDR3 is CASSPKDRNTEAFF. For the CDR3, the DNA is TGTGCCAGCTCACCAAAGGATCGGAACACTGAAGCTTTCTTT.